The 16 T cell receptor beta chains reported below all come from one sample, sequenced in a study of T-cell reconstitution after alpha-beta-depleted transplantation in children. TCRbeta library preparation incorporated unique molecular identifiers. A single record per CDR3 protein comes from TCRdb applying MiXCR to the PCR reads. The sample yields about 420,000 distinct CDR3 sequences, around 16% seen once. The sample was PBMCs, mostly from graft donor cells, taken 360 days after TCRalphabeta/CD19-depleted stem cell transplant. The receptors come from a boy under two years old who had a stem cell transplant for Wiskott-Aldrich syndrome, so the T cells may come from the graft donor.

The rearrangement links TRBV5-1 to TRBJ2-6, with 8 bases aligning to TRBD2. Germline V gives CDR1 SGHRS, CDR2 YFSETQ. The CDR3 totals 19 residues. The V and J ends lost 1 base and 0 bases, in that order; junction bases with no gene match: 9. The CDR3 nucleotides are TGCGCCAGCAGCTTGCACCGGGGGGGATTCCTCTCTGGGGCCAACGTCCTGACTTTC. This gives the protein CASSLHRGGFLSGANVLTF.

This clonotype was observed a handful of times. V usage is TRBV10-3 and J usage is TRBJ2-2; 8 positions match TRBD1. CDR1 is ENHRY and CDR2 is SYGVKD in the germline V gene. The J segment lost 4 bases and the V segment lost 6 bases, leaving 13 bases of the junction unmatched. This CDR3 is built from 17 residues. CDR3 DNA sequence: TGTGCCATCAGGGGGGGACAGGTCAGCTTCGTCACCGGGGAGCTGTTTTTT. Its protein product is CAIRGGQVSFVTGELFF.

This chain's CDR3 is CASSLVPQWQPKEDTQYF. The CDR3 DNA reads as TGCGCCAGCAGCTTGGTTCCCCAGTGGCAGCCCAAAGAAGATACGCAGTATTTT. V usage is TRBV5-1 and J usage is TRBJ2-3; D is ambiguous. In germline, CDR1 is SGHRS, CDR2 YFSETQ. V was clipped by 0 bases and J by 5 bases, with 22 bases between them. This CDR3 is built from 18 residues.

This clonotype has only a few counts. The rearrangement uses TRBV20-1 and TRBJ2-1; weak D call: TRBD2 (6 bases). CDR1 and CDR2 (germline): DFQATT, SNEGSKA (reference sequence). V was clipped by 5 bases and J by 0 bases, with 14 bases between them. The CDR3 is made up of 15 amino acids. CDR3 in DNA: TGCAGTGCTTCGCGGGGCGTTGCCTCCTACAATGAGCAGTTCTTC. It yields the protein CSASRGVASYNEQFF.

The chain employs TRBV12-3 or TRBV12-4 and TRBJ1-1; TRBD1 might be the D (5 bases). This CDR3 region has 11 residues. Trimming pared 0 bases from V and 10 bases from J, leaving 6 bases between. In DNA form, the CDR3 reads TGTGCCAGCAGTTTAGCGGGGGTAGCTTTCTTT. Its translation: CASSLAGVAFF.

V and J are TRBV20-1 and TRBJ1-2; TRBD1 might be the D (6 bases). Germline CDR1 and CDR2: DFQATT and SNEGSKA (reference sequence). V was cut by 0 bases and J by 8 bases, with 13 bases left in between. There are 13 residues in the CDR3. The CDR3 sequence is CSARDQGRGGYTF. The CDR3 nucleotides are TGCAGTGCTAGAGATCAGGGGCGCGGGGGCTACACCTTC.

In this sample, this clonotype turned up a few times. The chain combines TRBV4-1 with TRBJ1-6; D not certain. Per the germline V gene, CDR1 is MGHRA and CDR2 is YSYEKL. The CDR3 has 17 residues. V was clipped by 0 bases and J by 0 bases, with 9 bases between them. DNA of the CDR3: TGCGCCAGCAGCCAAGAAAGGTTGAGCTCCTATAATTCACCCCTCCACTTT. Translation: CASSQERLSSYNSPLHF.

The chain uses TRBV4-3 and TRBJ2-5; 7 nucleotides match TRBD2. The germline gives CDR1 LGHNA, CDR2 YSLEER. Trimming removed 0 bases from V and 4 bases from J; junction bases left unmatched: 11. The CDR3 is 17 amino acids. The CDR3 here is CASSQDRVRRGVETQYF. The CDR3 bases are TGCGCCAGCAGCCAAGATAGAGTAAGACGGGGGGTAGAGACCCAGTACTTC.

The chain employs TRBV7-9 and TRBJ2-1; 8 bases match TRBD2. Germline loops: CDR1 SEHNR, CDR2 FQNEAQ (reference sequence). The CDR3 has 15 amino acids. Trimming cost V 2 bases and J 7 bases; bases outside gene matches: 7. DNA for the CDR3: TGTGCCAGCAGCTTAAAGCAGCGGGAGAGGAATGAGCAGTTCTTC. Protein sequence: CASSLKQRERNEQFF.

The table lists this clonotype with a few counts. CDR3 residues: CASSLAGGIEAFF. Here the CDR3 DNA reads TGTGCCAGCAGCTTAGCCGGAGGTATCGAAGCTTTCTTT. This chain connects TRBV7-2 to TRBJ1-1; D is unresolved. Germline CDR1 SGHTA, CDR2 FQGNSA. This CDR3 has 13 residues. V was shortened by 0 bases and J by 8 bases, with 10 bases between the two germline ends.

This clonotype was detected only a few times. The rearrangement links TRBV7-6 to TRBJ2-1; D unclear. V was cut by 3 bases and J by 4 bases, with 16 bases left in between. This CDR3 comprises 16 residues. CDR1 is SGHVS and CDR2 is FNYEAQ in the germline V gene. The CDR3 protein is CASSFAVGSVYNEQFF. The DNA for the CDR3 is TGTGCCAGCAGCTTTGCCGTAGGGTCCGTATACAATGAGCAGTTCTTC. Complete variable domain (other parts from reference TRBV7-6 and TRBJ2-1): GAGVSQSPRYKVTKRGQDVALRCDPISGHVSLYWYRQALGQGPEFLTYFNYEAQQDKSGLPNDRFSAERPEGSISTLTIQRTEQRDSAMYRCASSFAVGSVYNEQFFGPGTRLTVL.

This clonotype was recorded a few times. The J gene is TRBJ2-5, the V gene TRBV10-1; no definite D call. Germline lookup yields CDR1 WNHNN and CDR2 SYGVQD (reference sequence). CDR3 length: 14 amino acids. The ends were cut back, 0 bases at V and 4 bases at J, with 9 bases in the middle. DNA of the CDR3: TGCGCCAGCAGTGAGTCGAACATTCGAGAGACCCAGTACTTC. Amino acid sequence: CASSESNIRETQYF.

CDR3 sequence (DNA): TGCGCCAGCAGCTTGCGTGGGACAGGAGGATGGACTGAAGCTTTCTTT. Translated, it gives CASSLRGTGGWTEAFF. The V and J genes are TRBV5-1 and TRBJ1-1, with 8 bases identical to TRBD1. The germline gives CDR1 SGHRS, CDR2 YFSETQ. The CDR3 is 16 residues long. Trimming removed 1 base from V and 5 bases from J; junction bases left unmatched: 10.

This CDR3 reads CASSFHRLAGGPYEQYF. CDR3 nucleotide sequence: TGTGCCAGCAGTTTCCACCGACTAGCGGGAGGGCCTTACGAGCAGTACTTC. This chain links TRBV12-3 or TRBV12-4 with TRBJ2-7; 14 bases match TRBD2. This CDR3 has 17 residues. V shed 3 bases, J shed 4 bases, and the junction held 8 bases outside the gene matches.

The gene calls are TRBV7-9 and TRBJ2-4; the D gene is possibly TRBD2 (6 bases). The V end was cut by 2 bases, the J end by 3 bases, with 17 bases between. Germline assignment: CDR1 SEHNR and CDR2 FQNEAQ (reference sequence). The CDR3 totals 17 residues. DNA of the CDR3: TGTGCCAGCAGCTTATCGTCTACTAGCCTCGACAAAAACATTCAGTACTTC. Translation: CASSLSSTSLDKNIQYF.

This clonotype has only a few counts. V usage is TRBV4-1 and J usage is TRBJ2-5, with 9 bases matching TRBD1. CDR3 length: 15 residues. Looked up from germline, CDR1 is MGHRA and CDR2 is YSYEKL. J lost 5 bases, V lost 5 bases, and 9 bases had no gene match. Here the CDR3 reads CASSGSGQGWETQYF. CDR3 nucleotides: TGCGCCAGCAGCGGATCCGGACAGGGGTGGGAGACCCAGTACTTC.